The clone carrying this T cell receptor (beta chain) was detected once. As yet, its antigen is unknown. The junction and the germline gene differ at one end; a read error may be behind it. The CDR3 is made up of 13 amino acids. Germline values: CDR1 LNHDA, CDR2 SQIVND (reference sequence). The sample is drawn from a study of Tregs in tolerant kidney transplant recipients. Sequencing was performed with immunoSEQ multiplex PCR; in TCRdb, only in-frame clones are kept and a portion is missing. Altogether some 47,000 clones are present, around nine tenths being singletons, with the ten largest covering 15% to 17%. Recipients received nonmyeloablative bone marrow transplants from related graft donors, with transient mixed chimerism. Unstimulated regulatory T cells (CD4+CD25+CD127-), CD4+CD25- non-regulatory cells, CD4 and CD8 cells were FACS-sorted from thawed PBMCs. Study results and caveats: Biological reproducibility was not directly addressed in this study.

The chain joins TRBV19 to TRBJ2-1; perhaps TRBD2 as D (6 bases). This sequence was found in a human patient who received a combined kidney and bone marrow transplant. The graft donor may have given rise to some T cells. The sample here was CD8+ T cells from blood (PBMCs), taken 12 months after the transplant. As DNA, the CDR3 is TGTGCCAGTAGCATAGCGGTCTACAATGAGCAGTTCTTC. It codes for CASSIAVYNEQFF. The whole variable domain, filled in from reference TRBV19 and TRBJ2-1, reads DGGITQSPKYLFRKEGQNVTLSCEQNLNHDAMYWYRQDPGQGLRLIYYSQIVNDFQKGDIAEGYSVSREKKESFPLTVTSAQKNPTAFYLCASSIAVYNEQFFGPGTRLTVL.